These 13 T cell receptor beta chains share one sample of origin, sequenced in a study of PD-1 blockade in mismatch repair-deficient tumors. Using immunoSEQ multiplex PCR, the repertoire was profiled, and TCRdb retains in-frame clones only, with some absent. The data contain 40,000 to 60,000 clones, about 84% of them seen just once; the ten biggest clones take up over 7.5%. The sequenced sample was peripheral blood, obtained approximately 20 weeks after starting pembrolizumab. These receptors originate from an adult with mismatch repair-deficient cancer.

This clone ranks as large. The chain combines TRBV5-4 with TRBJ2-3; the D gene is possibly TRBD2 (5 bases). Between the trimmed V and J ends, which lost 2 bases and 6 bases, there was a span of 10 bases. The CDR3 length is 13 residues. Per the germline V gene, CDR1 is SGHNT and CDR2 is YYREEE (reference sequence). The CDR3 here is CASSLTSWDTQYF. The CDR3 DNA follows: TGTGCCAGCAGCTTAACTAGTTGGGATACGCAGTATTTT.

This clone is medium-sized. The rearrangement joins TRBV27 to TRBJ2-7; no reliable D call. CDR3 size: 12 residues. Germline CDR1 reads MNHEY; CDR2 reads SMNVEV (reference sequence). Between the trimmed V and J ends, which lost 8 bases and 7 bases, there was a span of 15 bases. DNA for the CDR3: TGTGCCAGCGGCCAGGTACGCCTTGAGCAGTACTTC. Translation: CASGQVRLEQYF.

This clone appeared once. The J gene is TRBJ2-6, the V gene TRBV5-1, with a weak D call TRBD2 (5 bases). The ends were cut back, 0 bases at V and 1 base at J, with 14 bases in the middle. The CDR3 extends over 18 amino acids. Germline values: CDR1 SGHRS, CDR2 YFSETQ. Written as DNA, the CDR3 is TGCGCCAGCAGCTTGGTAGGTAGCGTCAGATCTGGGGCCAACGTCCTGACTTTC. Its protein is CASSLVGSVRSGANVLTF.

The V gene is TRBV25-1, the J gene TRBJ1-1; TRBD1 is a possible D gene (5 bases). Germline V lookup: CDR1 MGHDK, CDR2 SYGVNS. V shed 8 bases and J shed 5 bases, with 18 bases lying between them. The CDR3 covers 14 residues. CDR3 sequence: CASRIGGGRTEAFF. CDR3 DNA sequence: TGTGCCAGCCGTATAGGTGGGGGAAGGACTGAAGCTTTCTTT.

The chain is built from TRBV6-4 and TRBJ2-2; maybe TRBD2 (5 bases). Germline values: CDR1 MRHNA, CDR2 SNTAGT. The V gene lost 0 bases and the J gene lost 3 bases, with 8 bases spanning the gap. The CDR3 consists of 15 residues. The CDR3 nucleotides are TGTGCCAGCAGTGACTCCCGGGATTACACCGGGGAGCTGTTTTTT. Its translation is CASSDSRDYTGELFF.

This chain's CDR3 is CASSIGSFINEQFF. In nucleotides, the CDR3 is TGTGCCAGTAGTATAGGAAGCTTTATCAATGAGCAGTTCTTC. This chain uses TRBV19 with TRBJ2-1; D unclear. The CDR3 runs to 14 residues. Deletions cut 1 base from V and 6 bases from J, with 10 bases between. In germline, CDR1 is LNHDA, CDR2 SQIVND (reference sequence).

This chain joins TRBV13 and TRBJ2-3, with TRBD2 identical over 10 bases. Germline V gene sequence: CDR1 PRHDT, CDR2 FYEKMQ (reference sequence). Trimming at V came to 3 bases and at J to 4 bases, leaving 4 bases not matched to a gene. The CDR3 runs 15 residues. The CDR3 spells CASSLSGREADTQYF. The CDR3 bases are TGTGCCAGCAGCTTGAGCGGGAGGGAGGCAGATACGCAGTATTTT.

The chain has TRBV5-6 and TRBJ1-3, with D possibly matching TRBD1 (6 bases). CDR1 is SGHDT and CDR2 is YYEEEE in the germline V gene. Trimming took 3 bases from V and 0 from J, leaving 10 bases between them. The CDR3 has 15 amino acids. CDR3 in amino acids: CASSSGTSSGNTIYF. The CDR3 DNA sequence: TGTGCCAGCAGCTCCGGGACAAGCTCTGGAAACACCATATATTTT.

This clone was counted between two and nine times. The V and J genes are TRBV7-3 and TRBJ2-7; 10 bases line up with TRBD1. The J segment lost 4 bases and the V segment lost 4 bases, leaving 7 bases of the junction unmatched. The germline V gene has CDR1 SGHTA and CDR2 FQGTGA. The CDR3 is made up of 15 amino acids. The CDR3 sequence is CASSSEPGQGYEQYF. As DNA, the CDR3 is TGTGCCAGCAGCTCAGAACCGGGACAGGGGTACGAGCAGTACTTC.

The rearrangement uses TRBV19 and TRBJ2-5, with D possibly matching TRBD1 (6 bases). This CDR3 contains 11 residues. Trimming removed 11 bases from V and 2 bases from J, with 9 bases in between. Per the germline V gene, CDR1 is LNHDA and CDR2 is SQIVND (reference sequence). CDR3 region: CACRGQETQYF. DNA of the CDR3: TGTGCCTGCAGGGGTCAAGAGACCCAGTACTTC. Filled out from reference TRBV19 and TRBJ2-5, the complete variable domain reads DGGITQSPKYLFRKEGQNVTLSCEQNLNHDAMYWYRQDPGQGLRLIYYSQIVNDFQKGDIAEGYSVSREKKESFPLTVTSAQKNPTAFYLCACRGQETQYFGPGTRLLVL.

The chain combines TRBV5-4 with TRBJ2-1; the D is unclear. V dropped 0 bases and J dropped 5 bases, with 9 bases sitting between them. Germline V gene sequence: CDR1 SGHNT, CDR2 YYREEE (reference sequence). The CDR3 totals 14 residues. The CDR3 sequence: CASSLGLENNEQFF. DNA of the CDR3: TGTGCCAGCAGCTTGGGACTTGAGAACAATGAGCAGTTCTTC.

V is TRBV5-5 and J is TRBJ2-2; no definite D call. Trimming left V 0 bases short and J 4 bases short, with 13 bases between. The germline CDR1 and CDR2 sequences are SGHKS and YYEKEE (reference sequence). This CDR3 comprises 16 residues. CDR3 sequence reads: CASSLAPPPATGELFF. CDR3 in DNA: TGTGCCAGCAGCTTGGCCCCTCCGCCCGCCACCGGGGAGCTGTTTTTT.

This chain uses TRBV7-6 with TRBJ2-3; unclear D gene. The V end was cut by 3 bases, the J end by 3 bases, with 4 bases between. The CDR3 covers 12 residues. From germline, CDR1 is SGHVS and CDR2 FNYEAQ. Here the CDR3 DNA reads TGTGCCAGCAGCTTCCAGACAGATACGCAGTATTTT. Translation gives CASSFQTDTQYF.